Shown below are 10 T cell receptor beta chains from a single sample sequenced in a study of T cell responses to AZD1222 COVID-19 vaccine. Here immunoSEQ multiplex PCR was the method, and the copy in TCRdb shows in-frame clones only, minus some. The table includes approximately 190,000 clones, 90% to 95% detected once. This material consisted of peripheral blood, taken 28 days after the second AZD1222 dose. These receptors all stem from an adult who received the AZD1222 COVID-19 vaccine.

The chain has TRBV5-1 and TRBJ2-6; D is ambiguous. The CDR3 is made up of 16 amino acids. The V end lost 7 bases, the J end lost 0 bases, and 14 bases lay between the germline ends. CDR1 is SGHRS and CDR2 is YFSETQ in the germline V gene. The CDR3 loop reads CASANGPFSGANVLTF. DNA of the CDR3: TGCGCCAGCGCGAATGGACCGTTCTCTGGGGCCAACGTCCTGACTTTC.

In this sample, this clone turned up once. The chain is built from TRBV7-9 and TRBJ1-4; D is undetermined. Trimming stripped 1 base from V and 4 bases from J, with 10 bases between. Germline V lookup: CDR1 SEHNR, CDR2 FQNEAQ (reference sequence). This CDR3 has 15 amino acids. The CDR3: CASSLVRQSNEKLFF. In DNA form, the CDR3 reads TGTGCCAGCAGCTTAGTGCGGCAGAGTAATGAAAAACTGTTTTTT.

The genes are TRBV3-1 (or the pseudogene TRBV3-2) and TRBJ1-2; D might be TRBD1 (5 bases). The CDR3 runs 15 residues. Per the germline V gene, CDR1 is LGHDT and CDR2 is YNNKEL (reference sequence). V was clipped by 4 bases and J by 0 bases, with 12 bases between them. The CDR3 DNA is TGTGCCAGCAGCCGAGGGACGGCACCTAACTATGGCTACACCTTC. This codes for CASSRGTAPNYGYTF.

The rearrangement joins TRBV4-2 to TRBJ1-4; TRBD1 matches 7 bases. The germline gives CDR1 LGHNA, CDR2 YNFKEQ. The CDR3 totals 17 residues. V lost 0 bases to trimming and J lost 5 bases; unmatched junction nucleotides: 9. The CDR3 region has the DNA TGTGCCAGCAGCCAAGATCACGTGGGGACAGAGAATGAAAAACTGTTTTTT. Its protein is CASSQDHVGTENEKLFF.

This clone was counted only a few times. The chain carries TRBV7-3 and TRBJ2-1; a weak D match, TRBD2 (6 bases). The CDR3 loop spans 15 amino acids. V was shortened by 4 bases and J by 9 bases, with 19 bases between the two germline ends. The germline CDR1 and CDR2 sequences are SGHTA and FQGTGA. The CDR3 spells CASSSTPSLGGEQFF. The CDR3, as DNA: TGTGCCAGCAGCTCAACCCCCTCTTTGGGGGGTGAGCAGTTCTTC. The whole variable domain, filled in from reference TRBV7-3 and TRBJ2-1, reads GAGVSQTPSNKVTEKGKYVELRCDPISGHTALYWYRQSLGQGPEFLIYFQGTGAADDSGLPNDRFFAVRPEGSVSTLKIQRTERGDSAVYLCASSSTPSLGGEQFFGPGTRLTVL.

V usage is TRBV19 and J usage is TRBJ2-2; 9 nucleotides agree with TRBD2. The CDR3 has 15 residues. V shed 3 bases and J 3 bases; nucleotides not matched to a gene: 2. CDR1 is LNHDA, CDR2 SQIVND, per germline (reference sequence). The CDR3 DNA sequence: TGTGCCAGTAGTATCAGCGGGGGGTACACCGGGGAGCTGTTTTTT. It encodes CASSISGGYTGELFF.

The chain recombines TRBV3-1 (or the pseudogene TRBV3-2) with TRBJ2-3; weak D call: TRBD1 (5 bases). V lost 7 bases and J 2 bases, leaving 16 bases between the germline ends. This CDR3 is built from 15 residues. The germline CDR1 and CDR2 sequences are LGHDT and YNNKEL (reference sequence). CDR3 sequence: CASNPGSAITDTQYF. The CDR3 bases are TGTGCCAGCAACCCAGGGTCTGCGATCACAGATACGCAGTATTTT.

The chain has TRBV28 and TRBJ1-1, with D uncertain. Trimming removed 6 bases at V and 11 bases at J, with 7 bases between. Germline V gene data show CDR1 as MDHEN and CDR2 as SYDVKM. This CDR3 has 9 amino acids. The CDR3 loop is CASSPGAFF. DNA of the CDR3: TGTGCCAGCAGCCCCGGGGCTTTCTTT.

The CDR3 here is CASSARTGGAGQPQHF. As DNA, the CDR3 is TGTGCCAGTAGTGCCAGGACAGGGGGCGCAGGGCAGCCCCAGCATTTT. The genes are TRBV19 and TRBJ1-5; TRBD1 agrees at 11 bases. Trimming took 5 bases from V and 7 from J; bases not matched to a gene: 10. The CDR3 covers 16 residues. Germline V gene data show CDR1 as LNHDA and CDR2 as SQIVND (reference sequence).

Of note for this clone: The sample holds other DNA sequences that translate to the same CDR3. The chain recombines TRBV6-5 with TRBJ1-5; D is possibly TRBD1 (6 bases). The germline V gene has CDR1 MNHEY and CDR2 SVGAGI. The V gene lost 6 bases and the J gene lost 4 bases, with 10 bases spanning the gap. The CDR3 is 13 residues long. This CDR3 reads CASSGQQNQPQHF. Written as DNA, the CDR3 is TGTGCCAGCAGCGGACAGCAAAATCAGCCCCAGCATTTT.